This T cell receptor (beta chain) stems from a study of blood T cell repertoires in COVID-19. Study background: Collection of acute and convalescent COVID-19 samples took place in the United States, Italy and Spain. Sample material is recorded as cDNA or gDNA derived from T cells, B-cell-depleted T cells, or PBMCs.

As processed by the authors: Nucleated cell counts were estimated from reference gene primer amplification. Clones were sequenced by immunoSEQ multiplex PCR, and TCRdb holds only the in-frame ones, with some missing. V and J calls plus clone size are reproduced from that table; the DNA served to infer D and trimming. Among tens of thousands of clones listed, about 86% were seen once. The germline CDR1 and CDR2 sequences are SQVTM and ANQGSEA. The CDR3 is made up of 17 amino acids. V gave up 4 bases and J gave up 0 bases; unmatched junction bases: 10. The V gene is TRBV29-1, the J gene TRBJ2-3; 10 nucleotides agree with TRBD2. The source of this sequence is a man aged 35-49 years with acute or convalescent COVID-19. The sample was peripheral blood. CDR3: CSVARASGGISTDTQYF. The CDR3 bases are TGCAGCGTTGCCCGGGCTAGCGGGGGTATTAGCACAGATACGCAGTATTTT.